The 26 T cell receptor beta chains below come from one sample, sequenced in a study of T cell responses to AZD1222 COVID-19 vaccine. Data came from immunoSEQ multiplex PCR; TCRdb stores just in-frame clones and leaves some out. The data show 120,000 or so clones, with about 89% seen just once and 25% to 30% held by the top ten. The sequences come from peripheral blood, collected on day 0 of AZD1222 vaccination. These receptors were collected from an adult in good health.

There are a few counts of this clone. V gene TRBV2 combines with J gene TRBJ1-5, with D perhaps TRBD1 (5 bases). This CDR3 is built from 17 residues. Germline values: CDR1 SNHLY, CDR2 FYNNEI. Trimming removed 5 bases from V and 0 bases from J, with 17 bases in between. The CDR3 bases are TGTGCCAGCAGTCGACTGCAGACAGAGAATAGCAATCAGCCCCAGCATTTT. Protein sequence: CASSRLQTENSNQPQHF.

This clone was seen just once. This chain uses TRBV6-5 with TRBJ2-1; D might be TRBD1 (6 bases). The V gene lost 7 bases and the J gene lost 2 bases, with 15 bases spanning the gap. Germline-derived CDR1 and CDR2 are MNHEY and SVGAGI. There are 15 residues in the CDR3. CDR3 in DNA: TGTGCCAGCACCAGGGGAGAATGGACCTACAATGAGCAGTTCTTC. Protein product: CASTRGEWTYNEQFF.

This chain's CDR3 is CASSPRGGGNRRITEAFF. The CDR3 nucleotides are TGCGCCAGCAGCCCCCGTGGAGGCGGCAATCGTCGGATAACTGAAGCTTTCTTT. V gene TRBV5-1 combines with J gene TRBJ1-1, with unresolved D. The CDR3 sequence is 18 residues long. Germline V lookup: CDR1 SGHRS, CDR2 YFSETQ. V dropped 4 bases and J dropped 5 bases, with 27 bases sitting between them.

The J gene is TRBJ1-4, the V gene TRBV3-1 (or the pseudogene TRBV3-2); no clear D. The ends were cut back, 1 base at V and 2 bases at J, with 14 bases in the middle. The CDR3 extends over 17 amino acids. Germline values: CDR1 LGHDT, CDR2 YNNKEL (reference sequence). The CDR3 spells CASSQGGEGWTNEKLFF. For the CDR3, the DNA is TGTGCCAGCAGCCAAGGCGGGGAGGGTTGGACTAATGAAAAACTGTTTTTT.

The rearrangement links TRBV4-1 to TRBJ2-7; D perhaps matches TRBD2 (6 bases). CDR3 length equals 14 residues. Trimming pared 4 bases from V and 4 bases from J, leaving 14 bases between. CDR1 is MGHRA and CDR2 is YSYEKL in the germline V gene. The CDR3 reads CASSRELAVYEQYF. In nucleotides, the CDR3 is TGCGCCAGCAGCCGAGAACTAGCTGTTTACGAGCAGTACTTC.

The CDR3 sequence: CASSKLGEGNQPQHF. DNA for the CDR3: TGTGCCAGTAGTAAACTGGGGGAAGGCAATCAGCCCCAGCATTTT. The rearrangement joins TRBV19 to TRBJ1-5, with D possibly being TRBD1 (5 bases). This CDR3 has 15 amino acids. From germline, CDR1 is LNHDA and CDR2 SQIVND (reference sequence). V lost 4 bases, J lost 2 bases, and 12 bases lay in between.

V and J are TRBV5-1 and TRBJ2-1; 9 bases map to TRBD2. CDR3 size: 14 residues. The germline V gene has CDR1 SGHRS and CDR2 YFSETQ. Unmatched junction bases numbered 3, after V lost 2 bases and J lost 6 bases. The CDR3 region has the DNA TGCGCCAGCAGCTTAGGCGGGGGGGCCAATGAGCAGTTCTTC. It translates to CASSLGGGANEQFF.

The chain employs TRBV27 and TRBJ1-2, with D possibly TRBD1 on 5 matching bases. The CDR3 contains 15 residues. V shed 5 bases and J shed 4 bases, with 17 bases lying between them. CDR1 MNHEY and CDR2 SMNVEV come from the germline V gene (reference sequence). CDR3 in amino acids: CASSRGGGGAYGYTF. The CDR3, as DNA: TGTGCCAGCAGTAGGGGTGGGGGTGGGGCCTATGGCTACACCTTC.

CDR3 sequence (DNA): TGTGCCAGCAGTTACTTCGGTAGCGGGGGGCAAGAGACCCAGTACTTC. Its protein is CASSYFGSGGQETQYF. The chain is built from TRBV6-5 and TRBJ2-5, with 10 bases matching TRBD2. V was pared by 1 base and J by 2 bases, with 4 bases of the junction left unmatched. The V gene's germline CDR1 is MNHEY and CDR2 SVGAGI. CDR3 length equals 16 residues.

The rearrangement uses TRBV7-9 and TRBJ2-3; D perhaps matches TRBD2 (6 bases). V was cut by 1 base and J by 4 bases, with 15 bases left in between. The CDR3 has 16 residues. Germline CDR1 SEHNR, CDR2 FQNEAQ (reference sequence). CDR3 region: CASSLGDSLGADTQYF. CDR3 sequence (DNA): TGTGCCAGCAGCTTAGGGGACTCCTTAGGCGCAGATACGCAGTATTTT.

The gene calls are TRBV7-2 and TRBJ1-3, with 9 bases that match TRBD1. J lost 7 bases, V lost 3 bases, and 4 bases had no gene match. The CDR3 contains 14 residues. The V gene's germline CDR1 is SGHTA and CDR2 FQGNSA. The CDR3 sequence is CASSFGQGMNTIYF. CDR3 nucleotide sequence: TGTGCCAGCAGCTTCGGACAGGGGATGAACACCATATATTTT.

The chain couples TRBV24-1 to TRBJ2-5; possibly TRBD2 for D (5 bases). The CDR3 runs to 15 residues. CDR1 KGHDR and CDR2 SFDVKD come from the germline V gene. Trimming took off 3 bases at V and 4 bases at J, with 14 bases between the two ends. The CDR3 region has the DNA TGTGCCACCAGTGATGGAGGCAGGTTGGGAGAGACCCAGTACTTC. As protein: CATSDGGRLGETQYF.

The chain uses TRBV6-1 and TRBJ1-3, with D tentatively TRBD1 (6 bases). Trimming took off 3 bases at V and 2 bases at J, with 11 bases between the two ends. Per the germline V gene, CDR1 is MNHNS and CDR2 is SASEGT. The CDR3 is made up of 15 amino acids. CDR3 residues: CASSETWGPGNTIYF. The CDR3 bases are TGTGCCAGCAGTGAGACCTGGGGGCCTGGAAACACCATATATTTT.

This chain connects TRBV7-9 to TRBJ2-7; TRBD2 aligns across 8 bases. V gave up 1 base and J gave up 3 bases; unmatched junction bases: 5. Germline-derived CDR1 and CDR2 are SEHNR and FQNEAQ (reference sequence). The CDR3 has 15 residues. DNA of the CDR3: TGTGCCAGCAGCTTAGTTAGCGGGAAAGTCTACGAGCAGTACTTC. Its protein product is CASSLVSGKVYEQYF. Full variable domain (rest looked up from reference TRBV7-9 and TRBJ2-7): DTGVSQNPRHKITKRGQNVTFRCDPISEHNRLYWYRQTLGQGPEFLTYFQNEAQLEKSRLLSDRFSAERPKGSFSTLEIQRTEQGDSAMYLCASSLVSGKVYEQYFGPGTRLTVT.

The CDR3 region has the DNA TGCGCCAGCAGCTTAGAGGGGCGCCTTTCTAATTCACCCCTCCACTTT. Protein product: CASSLEGRLSNSPLHF. This chain links TRBV5-1 with TRBJ1-6, with D possibly being TRBD1 (5 bases). Between the trimmed V and J ends, which lost 2 bases and 6 bases, there was a span of 15 bases. Germline V CDR1 and CDR2: SGHRS, YFSETQ. The CDR3 has 16 residues.

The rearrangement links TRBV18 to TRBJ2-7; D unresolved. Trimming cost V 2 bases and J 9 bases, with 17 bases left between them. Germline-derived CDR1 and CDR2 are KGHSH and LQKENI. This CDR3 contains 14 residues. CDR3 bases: TGTGCCAGCTCACCAGGGGTGTCACAGACTGGGCAGTACTTC. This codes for CASSPGVSQTGQYF.

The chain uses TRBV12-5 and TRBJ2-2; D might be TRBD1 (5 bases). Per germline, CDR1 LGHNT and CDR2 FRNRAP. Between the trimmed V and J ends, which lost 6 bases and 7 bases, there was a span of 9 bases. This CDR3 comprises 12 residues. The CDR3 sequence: CASGLGVGELFF. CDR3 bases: TGTGCTAGTGGCCTAGGGGTCGGGGAGCTGTTTTTT. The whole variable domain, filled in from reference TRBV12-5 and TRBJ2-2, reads DARVTQTPRHKVTEMGQEVTMRCQPILGHNTVFWYRQTMMQGLELLAYFRNRAPLDDSGMPKDRFSAEMPDATLATLKIQPSEPRDSAVYFCASGLGVGELFFGEGSRLTVL.

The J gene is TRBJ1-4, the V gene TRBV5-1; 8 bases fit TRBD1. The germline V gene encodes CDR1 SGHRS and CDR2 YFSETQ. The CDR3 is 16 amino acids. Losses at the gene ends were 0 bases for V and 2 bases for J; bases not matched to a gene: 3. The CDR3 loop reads CASSLGTGFTNEKLFF. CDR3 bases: TGCGCCAGCAGCTTGGGGACAGGGTTTACTAATGAAAAACTGTTTTTT. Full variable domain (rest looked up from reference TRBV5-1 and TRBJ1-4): KAGVTQTPRYLIKTRGQQVTLSCSPISGHRSVSWYQQTPGQGLQFLFEYFSETQRNKGNFPGRFSGRQFSNSRSEMNVSTLELGDSALYLCASSLGTGFTNEKLFFGSGTQLSVL.

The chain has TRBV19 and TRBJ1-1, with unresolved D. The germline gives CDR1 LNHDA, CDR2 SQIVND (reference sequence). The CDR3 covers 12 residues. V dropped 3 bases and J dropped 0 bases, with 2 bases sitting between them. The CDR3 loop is CASSILNTEAFF. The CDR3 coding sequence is TGTGCCAGTAGTATCTTGAACACTGAAGCTTTCTTT.

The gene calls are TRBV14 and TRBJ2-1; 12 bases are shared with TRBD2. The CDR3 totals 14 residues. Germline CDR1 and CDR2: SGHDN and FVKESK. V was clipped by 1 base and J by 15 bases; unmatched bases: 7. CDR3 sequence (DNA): TGTGCCAGCAGCCAAGGACTAGCGGGGGCGAGGCCGTTCTTC. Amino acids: CASSQGLAGARPFF.

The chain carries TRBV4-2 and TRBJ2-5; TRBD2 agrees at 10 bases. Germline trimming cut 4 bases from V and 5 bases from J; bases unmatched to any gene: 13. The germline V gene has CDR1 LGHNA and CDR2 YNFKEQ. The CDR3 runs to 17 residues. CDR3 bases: TGTGCCAGCAGCCTCCAGACGGGACTAGCGACTCGGGAGACCCAGTACTTC. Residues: CASSLQTGLATRETQYF.

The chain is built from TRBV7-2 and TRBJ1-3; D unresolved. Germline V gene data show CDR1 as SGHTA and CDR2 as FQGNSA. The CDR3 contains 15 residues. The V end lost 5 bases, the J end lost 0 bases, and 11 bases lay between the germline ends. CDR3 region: CASSRQSTSGNTIYF. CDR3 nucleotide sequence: TGTGCCAGCAGCAGGCAAAGCACCTCTGGAAACACCATATATTTT.

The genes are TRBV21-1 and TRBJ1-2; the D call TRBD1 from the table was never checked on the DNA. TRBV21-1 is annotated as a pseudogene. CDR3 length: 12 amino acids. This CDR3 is CASSRQSDGYTF. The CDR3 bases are TGTGCCAGCAGCAGGCAATCCGATGGCTACACCTTC.

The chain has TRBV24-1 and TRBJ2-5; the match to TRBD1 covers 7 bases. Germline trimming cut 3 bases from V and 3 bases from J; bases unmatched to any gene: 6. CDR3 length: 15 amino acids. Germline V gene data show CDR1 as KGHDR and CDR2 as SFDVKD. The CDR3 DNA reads TGTGCCACCAGTGATGGGCCTGGGACAGAAGAGACCCAGTACTTC. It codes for CATSDGPGTEETQYF.

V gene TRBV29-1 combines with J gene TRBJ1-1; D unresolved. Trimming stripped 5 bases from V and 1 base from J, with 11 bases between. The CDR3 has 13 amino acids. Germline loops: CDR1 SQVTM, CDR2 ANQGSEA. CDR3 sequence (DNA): TGCAGCGTTTTTCTGGATCCGAACACTGAAGCTTTCTTT. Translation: CSVFLDPNTEAFF.

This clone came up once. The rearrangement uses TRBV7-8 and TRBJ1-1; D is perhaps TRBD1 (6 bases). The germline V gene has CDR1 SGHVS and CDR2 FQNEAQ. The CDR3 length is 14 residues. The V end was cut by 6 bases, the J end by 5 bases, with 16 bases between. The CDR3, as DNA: TGTGCCAGCAGAAGAGGGACACCCGGGACTGAAGCTTTCTTT. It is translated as CASRRGTPGTEAFF.